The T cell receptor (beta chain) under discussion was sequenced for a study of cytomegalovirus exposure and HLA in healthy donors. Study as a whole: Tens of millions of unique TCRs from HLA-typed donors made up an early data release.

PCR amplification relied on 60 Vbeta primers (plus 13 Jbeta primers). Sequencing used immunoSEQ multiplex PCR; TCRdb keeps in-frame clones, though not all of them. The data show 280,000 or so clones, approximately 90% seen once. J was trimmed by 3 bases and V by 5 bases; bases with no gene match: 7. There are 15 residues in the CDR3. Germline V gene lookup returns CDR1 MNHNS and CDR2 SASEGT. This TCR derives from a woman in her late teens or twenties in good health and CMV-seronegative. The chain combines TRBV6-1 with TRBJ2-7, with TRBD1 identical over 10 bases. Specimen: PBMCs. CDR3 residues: CASSKTGGAGYEQYF. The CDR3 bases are TGTGCCAGCAGTAAGACAGGGGGCGCGGGCTACGAGCAGTACTTC.